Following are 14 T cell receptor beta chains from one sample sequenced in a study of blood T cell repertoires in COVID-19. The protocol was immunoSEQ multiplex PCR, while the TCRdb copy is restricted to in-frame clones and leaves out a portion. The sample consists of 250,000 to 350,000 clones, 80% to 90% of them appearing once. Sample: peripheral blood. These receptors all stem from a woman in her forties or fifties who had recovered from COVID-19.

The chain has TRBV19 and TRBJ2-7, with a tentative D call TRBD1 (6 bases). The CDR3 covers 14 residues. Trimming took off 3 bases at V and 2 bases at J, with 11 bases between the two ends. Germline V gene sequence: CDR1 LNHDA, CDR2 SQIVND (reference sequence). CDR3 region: CASSIVQGTYEQYF. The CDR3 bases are TGTGCCAGTAGTATCGTGCAGGGGACCTACGAGCAGTACTTC.

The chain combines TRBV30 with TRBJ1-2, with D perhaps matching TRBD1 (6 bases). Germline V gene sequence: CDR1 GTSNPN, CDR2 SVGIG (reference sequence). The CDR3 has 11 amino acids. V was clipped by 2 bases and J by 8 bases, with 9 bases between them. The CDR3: CAWSTGFGYTF. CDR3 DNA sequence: TGTGCCTGGAGTACAGGGTTCGGCTACACCTTC. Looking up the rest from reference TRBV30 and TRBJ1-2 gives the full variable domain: SQTIHQWPATLVQPVGSPLSLECTVEGTSNPNLYWYRQAAGRGLQLLFYSVGIGQISSEVPQNLSASRPQDRQFILSSKKLLLSDSGFYLCAWSTGFGYTFGSGTRLTVV.

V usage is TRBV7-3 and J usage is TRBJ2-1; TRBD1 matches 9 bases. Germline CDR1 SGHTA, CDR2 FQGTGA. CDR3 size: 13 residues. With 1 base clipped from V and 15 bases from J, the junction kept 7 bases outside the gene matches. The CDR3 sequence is CASSLRPGQGLFF. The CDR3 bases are TGTGCCAGCAGCTTAAGGCCGGGACAGGGTTTGTTCTTC.

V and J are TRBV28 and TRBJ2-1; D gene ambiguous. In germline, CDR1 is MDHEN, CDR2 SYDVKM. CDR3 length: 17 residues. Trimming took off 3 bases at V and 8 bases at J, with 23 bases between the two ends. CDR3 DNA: TGTGCCAGCAGTTTTTCCCCCGCAGTCGAGTCCGAGGATGAGCAGTTCTTC. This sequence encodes CASSFSPAVESEDEQFF.

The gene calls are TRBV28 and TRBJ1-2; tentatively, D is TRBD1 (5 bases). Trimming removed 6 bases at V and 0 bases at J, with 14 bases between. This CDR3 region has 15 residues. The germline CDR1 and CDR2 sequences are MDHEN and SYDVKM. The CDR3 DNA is TGTGCCAGCAGAATTGGGGCGGCAGCTAACTATGGCTACACCTTC. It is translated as CASRIGAAANYGYTF.

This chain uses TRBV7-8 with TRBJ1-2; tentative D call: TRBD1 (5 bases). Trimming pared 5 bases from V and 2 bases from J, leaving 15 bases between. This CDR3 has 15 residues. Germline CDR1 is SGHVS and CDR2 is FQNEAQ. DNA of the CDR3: TGTGCCAGCAGCCCAGGGTCTACCCCCAACTATGGCTACACCTTC. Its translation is CASSPGSTPNYGYTF.

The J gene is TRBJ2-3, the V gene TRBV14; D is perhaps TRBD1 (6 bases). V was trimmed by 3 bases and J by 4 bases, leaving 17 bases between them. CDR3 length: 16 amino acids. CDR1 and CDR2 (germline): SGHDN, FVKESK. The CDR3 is CASSHIDRPGADTQYF. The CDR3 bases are TGTGCCAGCAGCCACATCGACAGGCCGGGCGCAGATACGCAGTATTTT.

The CDR3 DNA is TGTGCCAGTAGCCGACAGGCCTTTCCGAACACCGGGGAGCTGTTTTTT. It yields the protein CASSRQAFPNTGELFF. This chain joins TRBV19 and TRBJ2-2, with D tentatively TRBD1 (6 bases). CDR3 size: 16 residues. Trimming left V 6 bases short and J 0 bases short, with 14 bases between. Germline assignment: CDR1 LNHDA and CDR2 SQIVND (reference sequence).

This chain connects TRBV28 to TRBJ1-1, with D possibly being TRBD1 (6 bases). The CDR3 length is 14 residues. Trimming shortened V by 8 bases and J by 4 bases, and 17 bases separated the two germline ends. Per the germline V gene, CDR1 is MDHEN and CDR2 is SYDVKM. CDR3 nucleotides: TGTGCCAGCCTGAACCAGGGGCAGAGCACTGAAGCTTTCTTT. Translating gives CASLNQGQSTEAFF.

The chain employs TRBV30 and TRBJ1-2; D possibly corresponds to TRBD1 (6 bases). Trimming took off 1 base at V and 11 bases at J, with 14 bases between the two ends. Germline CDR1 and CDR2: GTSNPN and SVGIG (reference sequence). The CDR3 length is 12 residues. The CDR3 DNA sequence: TGTGCCTGGAGTGGTAGACAGGAAAAATACACCTTC. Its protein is CAWSGRQEKYTF.

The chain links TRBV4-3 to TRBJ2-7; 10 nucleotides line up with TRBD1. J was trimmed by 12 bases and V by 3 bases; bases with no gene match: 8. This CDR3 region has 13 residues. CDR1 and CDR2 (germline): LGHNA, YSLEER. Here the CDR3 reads CASSQDMTGGAYF. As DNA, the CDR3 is TGCGCCAGCAGCCAGGACATGACAGGGGGCGCGTACTTC.

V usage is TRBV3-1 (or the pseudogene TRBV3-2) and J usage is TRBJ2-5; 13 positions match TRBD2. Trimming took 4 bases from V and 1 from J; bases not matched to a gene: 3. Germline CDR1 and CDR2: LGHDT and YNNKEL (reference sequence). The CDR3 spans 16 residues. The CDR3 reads CASSLRTSGGQETQYF. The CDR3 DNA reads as TGTGCCAGCAGCCTAAGGACTAGCGGGGGCCAAGAGACCCAGTACTTC.

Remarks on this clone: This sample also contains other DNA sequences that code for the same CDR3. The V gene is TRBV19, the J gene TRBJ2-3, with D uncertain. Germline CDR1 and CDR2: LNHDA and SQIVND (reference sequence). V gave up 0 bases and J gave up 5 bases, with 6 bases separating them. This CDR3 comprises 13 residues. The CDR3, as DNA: TGTGCCAGTAGTATAGATCCCAGAGATACGCAGTATTTT. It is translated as CASSIDPRDTQYF.

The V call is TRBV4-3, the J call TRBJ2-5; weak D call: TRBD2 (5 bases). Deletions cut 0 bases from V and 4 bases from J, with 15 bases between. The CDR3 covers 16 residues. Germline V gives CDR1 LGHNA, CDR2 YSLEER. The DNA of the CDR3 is TGCGCCAGCAGCCAAGATCAAGCGGCCACGGGAGAGACCCAGTACTTC. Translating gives CASSQDQAATGETQYF.